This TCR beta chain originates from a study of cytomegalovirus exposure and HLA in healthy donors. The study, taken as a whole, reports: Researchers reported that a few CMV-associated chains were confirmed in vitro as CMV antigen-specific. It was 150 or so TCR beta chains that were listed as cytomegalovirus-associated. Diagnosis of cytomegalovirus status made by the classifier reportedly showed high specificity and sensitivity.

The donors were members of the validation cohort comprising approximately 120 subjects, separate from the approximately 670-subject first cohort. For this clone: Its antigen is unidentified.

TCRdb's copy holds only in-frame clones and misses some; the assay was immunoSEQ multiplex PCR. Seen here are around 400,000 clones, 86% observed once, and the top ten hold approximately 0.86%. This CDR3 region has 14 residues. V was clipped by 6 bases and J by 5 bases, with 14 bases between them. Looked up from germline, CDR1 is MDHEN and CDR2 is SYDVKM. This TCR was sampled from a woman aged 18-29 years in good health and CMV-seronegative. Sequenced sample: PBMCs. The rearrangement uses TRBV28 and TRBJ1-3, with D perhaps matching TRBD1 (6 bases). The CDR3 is CASSLRDIRNTIYF. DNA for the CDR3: TGTGCCAGCAGCCTCCGGGACATAAGAAACACCATATATTTT. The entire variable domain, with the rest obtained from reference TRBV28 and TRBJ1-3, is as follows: DVKVTQSSRYLVKRTGEKVFLECVQDMDHENMFWYRQDPGLGLRLIYFSYDVKMKEKGDIPEGYSVSREKKERFSLILESASTNQTSMYLCASSLRDIRNTIYFGEGSWLTVV.